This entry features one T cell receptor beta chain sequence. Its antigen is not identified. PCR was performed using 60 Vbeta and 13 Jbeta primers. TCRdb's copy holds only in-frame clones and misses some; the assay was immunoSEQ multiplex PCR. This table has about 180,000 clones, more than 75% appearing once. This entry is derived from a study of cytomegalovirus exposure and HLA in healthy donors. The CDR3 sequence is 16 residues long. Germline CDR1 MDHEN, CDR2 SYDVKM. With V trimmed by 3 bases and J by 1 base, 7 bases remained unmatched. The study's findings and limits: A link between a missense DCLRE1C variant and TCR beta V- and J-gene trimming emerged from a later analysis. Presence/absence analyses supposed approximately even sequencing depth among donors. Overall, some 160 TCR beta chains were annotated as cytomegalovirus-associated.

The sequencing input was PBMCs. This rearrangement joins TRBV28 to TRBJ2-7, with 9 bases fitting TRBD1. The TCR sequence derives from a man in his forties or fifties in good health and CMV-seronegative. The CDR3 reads CASSFPDRGRSYEQYF. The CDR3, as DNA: TGTGCCAGCAGTTTCCCGGACAGGGGAAGGTCCTACGAGCAGTACTTC.